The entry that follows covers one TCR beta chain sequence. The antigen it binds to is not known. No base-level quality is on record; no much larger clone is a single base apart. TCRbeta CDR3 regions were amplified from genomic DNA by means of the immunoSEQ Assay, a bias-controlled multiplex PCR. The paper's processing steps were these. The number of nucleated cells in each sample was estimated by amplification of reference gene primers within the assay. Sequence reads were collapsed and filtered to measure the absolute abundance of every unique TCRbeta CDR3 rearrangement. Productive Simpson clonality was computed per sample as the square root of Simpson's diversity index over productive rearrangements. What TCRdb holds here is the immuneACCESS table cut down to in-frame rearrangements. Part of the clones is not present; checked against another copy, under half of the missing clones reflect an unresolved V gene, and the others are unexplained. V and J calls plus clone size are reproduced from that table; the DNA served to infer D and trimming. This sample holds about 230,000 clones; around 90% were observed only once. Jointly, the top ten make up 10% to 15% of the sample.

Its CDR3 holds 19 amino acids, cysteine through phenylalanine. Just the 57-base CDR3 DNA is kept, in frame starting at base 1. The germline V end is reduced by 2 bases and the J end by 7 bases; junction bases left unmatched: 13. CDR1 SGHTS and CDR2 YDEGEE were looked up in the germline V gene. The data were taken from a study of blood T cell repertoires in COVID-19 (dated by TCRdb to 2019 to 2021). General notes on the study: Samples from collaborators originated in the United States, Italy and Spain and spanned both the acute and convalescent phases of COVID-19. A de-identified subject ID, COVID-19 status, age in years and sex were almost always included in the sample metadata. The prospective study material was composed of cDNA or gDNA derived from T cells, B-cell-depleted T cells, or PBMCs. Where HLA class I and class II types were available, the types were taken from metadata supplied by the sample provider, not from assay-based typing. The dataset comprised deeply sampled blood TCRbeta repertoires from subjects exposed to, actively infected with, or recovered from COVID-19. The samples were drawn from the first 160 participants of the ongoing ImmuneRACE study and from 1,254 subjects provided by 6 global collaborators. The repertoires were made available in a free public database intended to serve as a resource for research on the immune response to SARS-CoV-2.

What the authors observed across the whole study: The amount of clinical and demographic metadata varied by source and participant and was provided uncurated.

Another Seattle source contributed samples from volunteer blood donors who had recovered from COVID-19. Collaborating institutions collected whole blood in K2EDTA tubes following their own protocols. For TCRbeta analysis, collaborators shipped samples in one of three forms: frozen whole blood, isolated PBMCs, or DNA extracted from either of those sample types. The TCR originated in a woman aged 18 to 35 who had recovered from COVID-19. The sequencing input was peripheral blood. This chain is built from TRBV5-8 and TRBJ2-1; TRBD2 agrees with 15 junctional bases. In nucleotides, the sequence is TGTGCCAGCAGCTTTGCCCGCTCTGGGGGGACTAGCGGGGGGAATGAGCAGTTCTTC. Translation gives CASSFARSGGTSGGNEQFF.